What follows are 28 T cell receptor beta chains derived from one specimen sequenced in a study of blood T cell repertoires in COVID-19. Using immunoSEQ multiplex PCR, the repertoire was profiled, and TCRdb retains in-frame clones only, with some absent. The sample records over 45,000 clones, roughly four fifths being singletons. Sequencing was performed on peripheral blood. These receptors came from a woman older than 75 with acute or convalescent COVID-19.

The chain combines TRBV28 with TRBJ2-3, with TRBD2 matching over 12 bases. Trimming removed 3 bases from V and 12 bases from J; junction bases left unmatched: 16. Germline V CDR1 and CDR2: MDHEN, SYDVKM. The CDR3 is made up of 17 amino acids. CDR3 in amino acids: CASSFFARRLAGVGQYF. CDR3 DNA sequence: TGTGCCAGCAGTTTTTTTGCCCGGAGACTAGCGGGAGTGGGACAGTATTTT.

The rearrangement uses TRBV2 and TRBJ2-5, with TRBD2 identical over 14 bases. CDR3 length: 16 amino acids. From germline, CDR1 is SNHLY and CDR2 FYNNEI. J lost 5 bases, V lost 5 bases, and 7 bases had no gene match. The CDR3, as DNA: TGTGCCAGCAGTCCCGGGACTAGCGGGAGCCGGGAGACCCAGTACTTC. Translated: CASSPGTSGSRETQYF.

The chain joins TRBV5-4 to TRBJ2-3; TRBD2 aligns across 9 bases. J lost 3 bases, V lost 4 bases, and 12 bases had no gene match. This CDR3 is built from 17 residues. Germline V gives CDR1 SGHNT, CDR2 YYREEE (reference sequence). As DNA, the CDR3 is TGTGCCAGCAGCAATCCGGCACCGGGACTAGCAACAGATACGCAGTATTTT. Translated, it gives CASSNPAPGLATDTQYF.

This clone was seen a handful of times. This sequence joins TRBV30 and TRBJ2-7, with 12 bases identical to TRBD1. V shed 4 bases, J shed 5 bases, and the junction held 9 bases outside the gene matches. There are 15 residues in the CDR3. Germline values: CDR1 GTSNPN, CDR2 SVGIG (reference sequence). CDR3 region: CAWTYGTGGSDEQYF. The DNA of the CDR3 is TGTGCCTGGACCTACGGGACAGGGGGCAGCGACGAGCAGTACTTC.

The chain uses TRBV9 and TRBJ1-3, with 8 bases matching TRBD1. Germline CDR1 SGDLS, CDR2 YYNGEE. V trimming: 2 bases; J trimming: 0 bases; junction bases outside the gene matches: 7. The CDR3 is made up of 17 amino acids. The CDR3 protein is CASSVQGQAASGNTIYF. DNA for the CDR3: TGTGCCAGCAGCGTCCAGGGACAGGCCGCCTCTGGAAACACCATATATTTT.

The rearrangement uses TRBV6-1 and TRBJ1-2; maybe TRBD1 (6 bases). CDR1 is MNHNS, CDR2 SASEGT, per germline. The V end was cut by 0 bases, the J end by 8 bases, with 16 bases between. This CDR3 is built from 15 residues. The CDR3 is CASSEALRGIYGYTF. The CDR3 coding sequence is TGTGCCAGCAGTGAAGCGCTTAGGGGGATATACGGCTACACCTTC.

The genes are TRBV4-1 and TRBJ1-4; tentative D call: TRBD1 (5 bases). Between the trimmed V and J ends, which lost 3 bases and 0 bases, there was a span of 8 bases. CDR1 and CDR2 (germline): MGHRA, YSYEKL. CDR3 length equals 15 residues. CDR3 coding DNA: TGCGCCAGCAGCCAGCACAGGACAACTAATGAAAAACTGTTTTTT. Translating gives CASSQHRTTNEKLFF.

The V call is TRBV5-6, the J call TRBJ2-3; D is possibly TRBD1 (6 bases). From germline, CDR1 is SGHDT and CDR2 YYEEEE. With 3 bases removed from V and 2 bases from J, the gap between germline ends came to 13 bases. The CDR3 is 15 residues long. CDR3 nucleotide sequence: TGTGCCAGCAGCTACCTGGGGGCTGTCACAGATACGCAGTATTTT. The encoded protein is CASSYLGAVTDTQYF.

The CDR3 protein is CASSADTETFF. The CDR3 DNA is TGTGCCAGCTCAGCCGACACCGAAACTTTCTTT. The V call is TRBV18, the J call TRBJ1-1; D is unclear. V gave up 5 bases and J gave up 12 bases, with 13 bases separating them. This CDR3 has 11 residues. Germline V gene data show CDR1 as KGHSH and CDR2 as LQKENI.

The CDR3 DNA follows: TGTGCCAGCAGTCTGGACAATAGATCGAACTATGGCTACACCTTC. It specifies CASSLDNRSNYGYTF. This sequence joins TRBV27 and TRBJ1-2; tentatively, D is TRBD1 (5 bases). The CDR3 runs 15 residues. Trimming pared 5 bases from V and 2 bases from J, leaving 15 bases between. Germline V gives CDR1 MNHEY, CDR2 SMNVEV (reference sequence).

In its sample, this clone was seen many times. The rearrangement joins TRBV15 to TRBJ2-3; the D gene is possibly TRBD1 (5 bases). Germline V gene lookup returns CDR1 LNHNV and CDR2 YYDKDF (reference sequence). Trimming shortened V by 0 bases and J by 8 bases, and 9 bases separated the two germline ends. This CDR3 has 13 amino acids. CDR3 in amino acids: CATSRERGSTQYF. The CDR3, as DNA: TGTGCCACCAGCAGAGAAAGGGGTAGTACGCAGTATTTT. Variable domain in full (rest from reference TRBV15 and TRBJ2-3): DAMVIQNPRYQVTQFGKPVTLSCSQTLNHNVMYWYQQKSSQAPKLLFHYYDKDFNNEADTPDNFQSRRPNTSFCFLDIRSPGLGDTAMYLCATSRERGSTQYFGPGTRLTVL.

The V gene is TRBV5-4, the J gene TRBJ1-2; D gene ambiguous. Deletions cut 0 bases from V and 4 bases from J, with 22 bases between. The germline gives CDR1 SGHNT, CDR2 YYREEE (reference sequence). This CDR3 is 18 amino acids long. The CDR3 sequence is CASSLEGSEKRYSYGYTF. The CDR3 bases are TGTGCCAGCAGCTTGGAAGGGAGCGAAAAGCGATATAGCTATGGCTACACCTTC.

This chain joins TRBV14 and TRBJ1-2; 9 bases line up with TRBD1. The germline gives CDR1 SGHDN, CDR2 FVKESK. V lost 4 bases and J lost 8; bases outside the gene matches: 11. This CDR3 has 15 amino acids. CDR3 coding DNA: TGTGCCAGCAGCCTTCGCGGGACAGGGACCGGGGGCTACACCTTC. Its translation is CASSLRGTGTGGYTF.

The chain combines TRBV13 with TRBJ2-5; 7 nucleotides line up with TRBD2. CDR3 length: 12 residues. V lost 3 bases and J lost 9; bases outside the gene matches: 4. The germline gives CDR1 PRHDT, CDR2 FYEKMQ (reference sequence). DNA of the CDR3: TGTGCCAGCAGCTTCGGCCGGGGGGCCCAGTACTTC. Its protein is CASSFGRGAQYF.

The chain employs TRBV6-4 and TRBJ2-3, with unresolved D. This CDR3 region has 15 residues. Germline-derived CDR1 and CDR2 are MRHNA and SNTAGT. V was cut by 2 bases and J by 4 bases, with 13 bases left in between. The CDR3 sequence: CASSDRSTSPDTQYF. The CDR3 nucleotides read TGTGCCAGCAGTGACCGTTCAACAAGTCCAGATACGCAGTATTTT.

CDR3 coding DNA: TGTGCCAGCAGTCGTACAGGGGCGCTGGGAAGGATTAGGACCTACAATGAGCAGTTCTTC. Translation: CASSRTGALGRIRTYNEQFF. The chain couples TRBV3-1 (or the pseudogene TRBV3-2) to TRBJ2-1, with TRBD1 matching 7 bases. The length of the CDR3 is 20 residues. After removal of 6 bases from V and 2 bases from J, the junction contained 22 bases not matched to a gene. Per germline, CDR1 LGHDT and CDR2 YNNKEL (reference sequence).

CDR3 coding DNA: TGTGCCAGCAGGACCGGGACTAGCGGTCCCTACGAGCAGTACTTC. It specifies CASRTGTSGPYEQYF. The chain uses TRBV21-1 and TRBJ2-7; the table's TRBD2 call for D was not verified on the DNA. TRBV21-1 is flagged as a pseudogene. The CDR3 runs to 15 residues.

The chain joins TRBV6-5 to TRBJ1-5; D might be TRBD1 (6 bases). Germline V gene sequence: CDR1 MNHEY, CDR2 SVGAGI. This CDR3 region has 15 residues. V lost 5 bases and J 2 bases, leaving 13 bases between the germline ends. CDR3 protein: CASSRRPGGNQPQHF. The CDR3 nucleotides read TGTGCCAGCAGTCGTCGACCAGGGGGCAATCAGCCCCAGCATTTT.

This chain links TRBV28 with TRBJ2-7; 8 positions agree with TRBD2. CDR3 length equals 15 residues. The germline CDR1 and CDR2 sequences are MDHEN and SYDVKM. V lost 5 bases, J lost 0 bases, and 6 bases stayed unmatched. The CDR3 DNA reads TGTGCCAGCAGTCGTAGCGGGGTAAGCTCCTACGAGCAGTACTTC. Residues: CASSRSGVSSYEQYF.

The rearrangement uses TRBV4-1 and TRBJ1-1; 9 bases are a match to TRBD1. V dropped 6 bases and J dropped 0; count of bases not matched to a gene: 8. The CDR3 totals 16 residues. The V gene's germline CDR1 is MGHRA and CDR2 YSYEKL. This chain's CDR3 is CASSSRTGVLNTEAFF. The CDR3 nucleotides are TGCGCCAGCAGTTCCAGGACAGGGGTTTTGAACACTGAAGCTTTCTTT.

Only one count was recorded for this clone. This chain connects TRBV27 to TRBJ1-3, with D tentatively TRBD1 (5 bases). The CDR3 runs 15 residues. Germline CDR1 is MNHEY and CDR2 is SMNVEV (reference sequence). Between the trimmed V and J ends, which lost 2 bases and 4 bases, there was a span of 12 bases. The CDR3 coding sequence is TGTGCCAGCAGTTTAGGGGGGAGAGGAGGAAACACCATATATTTT. This codes for CASSLGGRGGNTIYF.

The chain employs TRBV28 and TRBJ1-5; no clear D. V was clipped by 3 bases and J by 9 bases, with 3 bases between them. This CDR3 has 10 amino acids. Per the germline V gene, CDR1 is MDHEN and CDR2 is SYDVKM. The CDR3 DNA reads TGTGCCAGCAGTTTCCGGCCCCAGCATTTT. It is translated as CASSFRPQHF.

This chain connects TRBV18 to TRBJ2-5; the D gene is possibly TRBD1 (6 bases). Trimming took off 0 bases at V and 4 bases at J, with 21 bases between the two ends. The CDR3 loop spans 18 amino acids. From germline, CDR1 is KGHSH and CDR2 LQKENI. The CDR3 sequence: CASSPPPGRGFGRETQYF. The CDR3 DNA is TGTGCCAGCTCACCACCCCCGGGAAGGGGGTTTGGGAGAGAGACCCAGTACTTC. Looking up the rest from reference TRBV18 and TRBJ2-5 gives the full variable domain: NAGVMQNPRHLVRRRGQEARLRCSPMKGHSHVYWYRQLPEEGLKFMVYLQKENIIDESGMPKERFSAEFPKEGPSILRIQQVVRGDSAAYFCASSPPPGRGFGRETQYFGPGTRLLVL.

The chain has TRBV5-4 and TRBJ1-2, with 11 bases lining up with TRBD1. Trimming at V came to 5 bases and at J to 7 bases, leaving 10 bases not matched to a gene. CDR1 and CDR2 from the germline V gene are SGHNT and YYREEE (reference sequence). This CDR3 comprises 15 residues. CDR3 sequence reads: CASRKDRGLTAGYTF. In DNA, the CDR3 is TGTGCCAGCAGAAAGGACAGGGGGCTTACGGCTGGCTACACCTTC. Combining the CDR3 with reference TRBV5-4 and TRBJ1-2 gives the whole variable domain ETGVTQSPTHLIKTRGQQVTLRCSSQSGHNTVSWYQQALGQGPQFIFQYYREEENGRGNFPPRFSGLQFPNYSSELNVNALELDDSALYLCASRKDRGLTAGYTFGSGTRLTVV.

The chain carries TRBV5-1 and TRBJ1-4; 8 bases fit TRBD1. The CDR3 is 13 amino acids. Trimming took 4 bases from V and 6 from J; bases not matched to a gene: 2. CDR1 SGHRS and CDR2 YFSETQ come from the germline V gene. CDR3 DNA: TGCGCCAGCAGCCAGGGACAGGATGAAAAACTGTTTTTT. Translated, it gives CASSQGQDEKLFF.

The chain is built from TRBV7-2 and TRBJ2-7, with D tentatively TRBD1 (5 bases). The germline V and J ends were trimmed by 5 bases and 1 base, with 12 bases remaining between them. Per the germline V gene, CDR1 is SGHTA and CDR2 is FQGNSA. This CDR3 has 14 residues. CDR3: CASSRRGQSYEQYF. The CDR3 DNA follows: TGTGCCAGCAGCCGCCGAGGACAATCCTACGAGCAGTACTTC.

The chain combines TRBV11-2 with TRBJ2-5; 8 bases line up with TRBD1. The CDR3 has 17 residues. Germline-derived CDR1 and CDR2 are SGHAT and FQNNGV. V lost 0 bases and J lost 7; bases outside the gene matches: 13. The CDR3 DNA reads as TGTGCCAGCAGCTTAGATCGCGACAGGGGCTCATTGGGGACCCAGTACTTC. Translated, it gives CASSLDRDRGSLGTQYF. The variable domain in full, with the rest retrieved from reference TRBV11-2 and TRBJ2-5, is EAGVAQSPRYKIIEKRQSVAFWCNPISGHATLYWYQQILGQGPKLLIQFQNNGVVDDSQLPKDRFSAERLKGVDSTLKIQPAKLEDSAVYLCASSLDRDRGSLGTQYFGPGTRLLVL.

The rearrangement links TRBV3-1 (or the pseudogene TRBV3-2) to TRBJ2-1, with TRBD2 matching 7 bases. Losses at the gene ends were 0 bases for V and 4 bases for J; bases not matched to a gene: 6. The germline gives CDR1 LGHDT, CDR2 YNNKEL (reference sequence). This CDR3 is built from 16 residues. CDR3 nucleotides: TGTGCCAGCAGCCAAGATCTAAGCGGGGCGTACAATGAGCAGTTCTTC. This encodes CASSQDLSGAYNEQFF.